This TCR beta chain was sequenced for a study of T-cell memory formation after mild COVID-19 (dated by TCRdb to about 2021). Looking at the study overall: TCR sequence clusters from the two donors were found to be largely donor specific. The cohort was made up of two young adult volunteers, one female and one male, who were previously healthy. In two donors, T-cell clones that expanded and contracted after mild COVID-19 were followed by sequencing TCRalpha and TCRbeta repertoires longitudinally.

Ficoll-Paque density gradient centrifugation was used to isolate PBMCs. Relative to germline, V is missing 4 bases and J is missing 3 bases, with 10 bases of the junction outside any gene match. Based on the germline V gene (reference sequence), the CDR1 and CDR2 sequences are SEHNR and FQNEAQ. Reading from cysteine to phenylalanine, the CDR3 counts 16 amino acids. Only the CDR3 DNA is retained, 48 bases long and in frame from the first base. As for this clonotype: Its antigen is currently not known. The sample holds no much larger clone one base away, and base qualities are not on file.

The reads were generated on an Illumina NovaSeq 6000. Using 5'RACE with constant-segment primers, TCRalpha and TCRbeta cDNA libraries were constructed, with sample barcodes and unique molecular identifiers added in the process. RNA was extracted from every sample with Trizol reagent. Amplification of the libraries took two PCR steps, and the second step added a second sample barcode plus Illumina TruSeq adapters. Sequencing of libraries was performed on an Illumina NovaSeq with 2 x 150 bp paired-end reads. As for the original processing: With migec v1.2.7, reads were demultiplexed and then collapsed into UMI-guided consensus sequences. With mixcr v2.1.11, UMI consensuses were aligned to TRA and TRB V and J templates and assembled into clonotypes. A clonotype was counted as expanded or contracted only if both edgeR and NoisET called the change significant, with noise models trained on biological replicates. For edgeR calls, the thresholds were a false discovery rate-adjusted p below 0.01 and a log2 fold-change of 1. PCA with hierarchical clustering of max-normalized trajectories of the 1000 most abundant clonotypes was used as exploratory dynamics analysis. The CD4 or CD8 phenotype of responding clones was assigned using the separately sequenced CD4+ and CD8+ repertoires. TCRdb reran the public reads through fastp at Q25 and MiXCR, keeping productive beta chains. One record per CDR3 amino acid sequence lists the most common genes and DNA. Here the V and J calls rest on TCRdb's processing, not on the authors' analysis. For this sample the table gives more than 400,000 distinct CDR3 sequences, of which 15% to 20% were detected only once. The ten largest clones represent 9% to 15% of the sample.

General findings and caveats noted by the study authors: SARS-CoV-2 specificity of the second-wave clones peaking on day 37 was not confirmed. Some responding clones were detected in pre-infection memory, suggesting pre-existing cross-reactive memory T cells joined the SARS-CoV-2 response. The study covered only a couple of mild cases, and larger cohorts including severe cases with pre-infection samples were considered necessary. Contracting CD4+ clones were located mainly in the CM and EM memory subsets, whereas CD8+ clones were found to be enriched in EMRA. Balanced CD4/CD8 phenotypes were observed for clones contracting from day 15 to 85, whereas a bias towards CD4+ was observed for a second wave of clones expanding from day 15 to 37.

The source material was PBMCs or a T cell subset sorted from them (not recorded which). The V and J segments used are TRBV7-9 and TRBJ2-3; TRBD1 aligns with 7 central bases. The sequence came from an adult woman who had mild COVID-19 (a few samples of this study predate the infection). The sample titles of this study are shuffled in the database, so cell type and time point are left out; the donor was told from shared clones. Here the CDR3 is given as CASSSQTRGRTDTQYF. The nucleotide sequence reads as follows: TGTGCCAGCAGCTCCCAAACGAGGGGGCGTACAGATACGCAGTATTTT.